Each of the 15 T cell receptor beta chains below was sequenced from the same sample in a study of CD8+CD57+ T cells in acquired aplastic anemia. Genomic DNA provided the template from which TCR beta VDJ and CDR3 profiles were obtained. TCRdb analysed the reads with MiXCR anew, one entry per CDR3 protein. This sample has 98,000 or so distinct CDR3 sequences, with 40% to 60% found just once. The sequenced sample consisted of sorted CD4+, CD8+, or CD8+CD57+ T cells (not recorded which) from PBMCs. Receptor source: a human donor in good health, serving as a control.

This rearrangement joins TRBV24-1 to TRBJ1-2; TRBD1 might be the D (6 bases). The germline V gene has CDR1 KGHDR and CDR2 SFDVKD. The V gene lost 2 bases and the J gene lost 5 bases, with 11 bases spanning the gap. The CDR3 sequence is 14 residues long. The CDR3 DNA follows: TGTGCCACCAGTGATTACAGACAGGCGTATGGCTACACCTTC. Translating gives CATSDYRQAYGYTF.

The gene calls are TRBV20-1 and TRBJ2-7; 10 bases map to TRBD1. Per germline, CDR1 DFQATT and CDR2 SNEGSKA (reference sequence). The V segment lost 4 bases and the J segment 5 bases; nucleotides outside the gene matches: 5. The CDR3 is 13 amino acids. The CDR3 is CSAIPTGGNEQYF. CDR3 in DNA: TGCAGTGCTATACCGACAGGGGGCAACGAGCAGTACTTC.

This clonotype has a handful of counts. A clone one base away is much larger, so this may be a read error. The chain links TRBV13 to TRBJ2-7; 7 bases map to TRBD1. The CDR3 extends over 13 amino acids. V shed 7 bases and J 3 bases; nucleotides not matched to a gene: 6. Germline-derived CDR1 and CDR2 are PRHDT and FYEKMQ (reference sequence). Here the CDR3 DNA reads TGTGCCAGCACCCCGGGACAGAGCTACGAGCAGTACTTC. Amino acid sequence: CASTPGQSYEQYF.

V usage is TRBV11-1 and J usage is TRBJ2-3; tentatively, D is TRBD2 (6 bases). Trimming removed 2 bases from V and 1 base from J, with 10 bases in between. Germline V lookup: CDR1 SGHAT, CDR2 FQDESV (reference sequence). This CDR3 contains 15 residues. The CDR3 reads CASSLPSGGTDTQYF. DNA for the CDR3: TGTGCCAGCAGCTTACCATCGGGGGGCACAGATACGCAGTATTTT.

The chain joins TRBV5-1 to TRBJ2-5; perhaps TRBD1 as D (5 bases). The J call may not be correct, given that the DNA end is closer to TRBJ2-7. The CDR3 contains 12 residues. Germline V gene sequence: CDR1 SGHRS, CDR2 YFSETQ. The CDR3 is CASSPGHYEQYF. The CDR3 DNA reads as TGCGCCAGCAGCCCAGGACATTACGAGCAGTACTTC.

The rearrangement links TRBV18 to TRBJ2-2; D uncertain. Germline V gene data show CDR1 as KGHSH and CDR2 as LQKENI. The CDR3 runs to 15 residues. V lost 3 bases, J lost 0 bases, and 8 bases lay in between. This chain's CDR3 is CASSPETANTGELFF. As DNA, the CDR3 is TGTGCCAGCTCACCTGAGACGGCGAACACCGGGGAGCTGTTTTTT.

The genes are TRBV5-8 and TRBJ2-5; D not certain. In germline, CDR1 is SGHTS, CDR2 YDEGEE. The CDR3 spans 13 residues. Trimming removed 2 bases from V and 7 bases from J, with 12 bases in between. CDR3: CASSLRGEGTQYF. The CDR3 coding sequence is TGTGCCAGCAGCTTAAGAGGAGAAGGGACCCAGTACTTC.

V gene TRBV4-1 combines with J gene TRBJ2-7, with D perhaps matching TRBD1 (6 bases). V lost 0 bases and J 0 bases, leaving 21 bases between the germline ends. Germline V lookup: CDR1 MGHRA, CDR2 YSYEKL. This CDR3 has 19 residues. The CDR3 spells CASSQESAGDGDSSYEQYF. The CDR3 bases are TGCGCCAGCAGCCAAGAGTCGGCAGGGGACGGGGATAGCTCCTACGAGCAGTACTTC.

The chain employs TRBV10-3 and TRBJ1-1; D ambiguous. Trimming cost V 4 bases and J 4 bases, with 7 bases left between them. Germline V gene sequence: CDR1 ENHRY, CDR2 SYGVKD. The CDR3 is made up of 12 amino acids. CDR3 coding DNA: TGTGCCATCAGTGTTGATGGCACTGAAGCTTTCTTT. As protein: CAISVDGTEAFF.

This clonotype was detected only a few times. The chain's CDR3 is CASSQDFPAWGVAKNIQYF. Here the CDR3 DNA reads TGTGCCAGCAGCCAAGATTTCCCAGCGTGGGGGGTGGCCAAAAACATTCAGTACTTC. V usage is TRBV4-2 and J usage is TRBJ2-4, with a weak D call TRBD2 (6 bases). The CDR3 has 19 residues. The V end lost 0 bases, the J end lost 1 base, and 19 bases lay between the germline ends. The germline CDR1 and CDR2 sequences are LGHNA and YNFKEQ.

A few counts support this clonotype. The chain carries TRBV25-1 and TRBJ2-3, with 7 bases identical to TRBD2. The CDR3 covers 17 residues. After removal of 5 bases from V and 2 bases from J, the junction contained 13 bases not matched to a gene. The V gene's germline CDR1 is MGHDK and CDR2 SYGVNS. This CDR3 is CASSLGSGGAPTDTQYF. For the CDR3, the DNA is TGTGCCAGCAGTTTGGGGTCGGGGGGAGCCCCCACAGATACGCAGTATTTT.

This rearrangement joins TRBV19 to TRBJ1-4; D is unclear. Deletions cut 10 bases from V and 10 bases from J, with 10 bases between. The CDR3 consists of 10 residues. Germline assignment: CDR1 LNHDA and CDR2 SQIVND (reference sequence). CDR3 sequence (DNA): TGTGCCACCCAGTCCGGAAAACTGTTTTTT. Its translation is CATQSGKLFF.

The chain carries TRBV29-1 and TRBJ1-1; D not resolved. CDR3 length: 11 residues. CDR1 is SQVTM and CDR2 is ANQGSEA in the germline V gene. The V gene lost 4 bases and the J gene lost 1 base, with 4 bases spanning the gap. Here the CDR3 reads CSVGRNTEAFF. The CDR3, as DNA: TGCAGCGTTGGGAGGAACACTGAAGCTTTCTTT.

This rearrangement joins TRBV29-1 to TRBJ1-1; D is perhaps TRBD1 (5 bases). Germline loops: CDR1 SQVTM, CDR2 ANQGSEA. The V end lost 4 bases, the J end lost 5 bases, and 14 bases lay between the germline ends. The CDR3 is 13 amino acids. The CDR3 protein is CSVGGAGGTEAFF. DNA for the CDR3: TGCAGCGTTGGGGGAGCGGGGGGGACTGAAGCTTTCTTT. Full variable domain (missing parts from reference TRBV29-1 and TRBJ1-1): SAVISQKPSRDICQRGTSLTIQCQVDSQVTMMFWYRQQPGQSLTLIATANQGSEATYESGFVIDKFPISRPNLTFSTLTVSNMSPEDSSIYLCSVGGAGGTEAFFGQGTRLTVV.

This sequence joins TRBV5-1 and TRBJ2-1; possible D gene TRBD1, 6 bases. This CDR3 comprises 15 residues. The ends were cut back, 0 bases at V and 4 bases at J, with 11 bases in the middle. Per the germline V gene, CDR1 is SGHRS and CDR2 is YFSETQ. CDR3 sequence: CASSLARGHYNEQFF. The CDR3 DNA reads as TGCGCCAGCAGCTTGGCCAGGGGACATTACAATGAGCAGTTCTTC.